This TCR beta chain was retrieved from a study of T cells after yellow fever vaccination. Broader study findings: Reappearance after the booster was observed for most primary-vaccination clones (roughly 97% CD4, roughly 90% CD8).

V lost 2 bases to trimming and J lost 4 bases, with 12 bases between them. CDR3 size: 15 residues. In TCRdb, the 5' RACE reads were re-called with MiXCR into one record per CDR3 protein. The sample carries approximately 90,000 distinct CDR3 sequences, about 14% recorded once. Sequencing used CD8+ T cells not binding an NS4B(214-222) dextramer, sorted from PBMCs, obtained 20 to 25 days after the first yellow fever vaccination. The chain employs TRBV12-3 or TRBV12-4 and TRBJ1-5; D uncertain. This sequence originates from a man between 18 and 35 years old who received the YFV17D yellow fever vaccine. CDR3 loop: CASSLTDLTNQPQHF. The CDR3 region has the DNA TGTGCCAGCAGTTTAACGGACCTAACAAATCAGCCCCAGCATTTT.